This T cell receptor (beta chain) was sequenced in a study of PD-L1 blockade in urothelial cancer. About the research overall: Prior chemotherapy ranged from 0 to 3 regimens per patient.

Libraries were prepared by immunoSEQ multiplex PCR; TCRdb keeps only in-frame clonotypes and omits some of them. The sample lists around 45,000 clones; more than 75% were seen once. In germline, CDR1 is KGHSH, CDR2 LQKENI. The V end was cut by 2 bases, the J end by 5 bases, with 9 bases between. This CDR3 region has 13 residues. The clonotype was recovered from a woman aged 60-75 years with urothelial cancer. The gene calls are TRBV18 and TRBJ1-2; D is undetermined. This sample comprised PBMCs, obtained around atezolizumab (anti-PD-L1) treatment. The DNA for the CDR3 is TGTGCCAGCTCACCAATGACATCGTATGGCTACACCTTC. Residues: CASSPMTSYGYTF.